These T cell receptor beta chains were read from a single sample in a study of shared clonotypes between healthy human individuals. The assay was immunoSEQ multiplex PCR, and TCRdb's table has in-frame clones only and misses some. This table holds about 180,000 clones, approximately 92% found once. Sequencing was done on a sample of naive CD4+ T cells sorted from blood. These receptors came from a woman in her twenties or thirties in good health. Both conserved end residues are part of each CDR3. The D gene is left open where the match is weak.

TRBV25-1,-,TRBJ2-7,CASSEPYRPYEQYF
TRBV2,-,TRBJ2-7,CASSDRDSVYEQYF
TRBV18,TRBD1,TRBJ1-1,CASLGGQANTEAFF
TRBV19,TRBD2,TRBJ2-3,CASRTSGPTDTQYF
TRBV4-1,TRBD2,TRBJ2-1,CASSQDYAGGPYEQFF
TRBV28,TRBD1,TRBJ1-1,CASRYRDRVTEAFF
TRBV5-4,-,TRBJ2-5,CASSLEREETQYF
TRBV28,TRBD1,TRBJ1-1,CASRRTGEAFF
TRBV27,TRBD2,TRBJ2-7,CASSSSGRASYEQYF
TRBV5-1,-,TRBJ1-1,CASSLVALVSEAFF
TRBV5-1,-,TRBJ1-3,CASSLGAGTSGNTIYF
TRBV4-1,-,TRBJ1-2,CASSQEGRYGYTF
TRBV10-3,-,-,CAIRGREAGGYEQYF
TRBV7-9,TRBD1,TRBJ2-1,CASSLGTGGFEQFF
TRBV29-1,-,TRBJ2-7,CSVEVIFGHEQYF
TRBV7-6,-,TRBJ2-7,CASSLNNEQYF
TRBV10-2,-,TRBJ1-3,CASSEGGPGNTIYF
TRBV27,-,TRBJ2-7,CASTFRSSPYEQYF
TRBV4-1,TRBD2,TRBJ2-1,CASSQLAGGPNEQFF
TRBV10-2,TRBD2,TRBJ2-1,CASSESVLAGGEQFF
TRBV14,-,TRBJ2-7,CASSQDEAALVEQYF
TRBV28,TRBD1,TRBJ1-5,CASSVRTGDNQPQHF
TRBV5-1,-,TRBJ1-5,CASSLDAGSNQPQHF
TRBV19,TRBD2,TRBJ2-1,CASSPSGLAGGIEQFF
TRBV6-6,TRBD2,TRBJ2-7,CASKAGENYEQYF
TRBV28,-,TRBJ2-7,CASNTGRAYEQYF
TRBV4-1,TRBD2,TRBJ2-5,CASSQDSPPSGILKTQYF
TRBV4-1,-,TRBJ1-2,CASSQEPGGGVFDGYTF
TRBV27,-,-,CASSRRLGGFYEQYF
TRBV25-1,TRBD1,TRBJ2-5,CASRKSQGALETQYF
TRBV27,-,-,CASSSGQTYEQYF
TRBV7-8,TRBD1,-,CASSLATGQGMYEQYF
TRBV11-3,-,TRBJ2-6,CASSPTVGRALSGANVLTF
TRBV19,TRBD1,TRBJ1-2,CASILVRQGDGYTF
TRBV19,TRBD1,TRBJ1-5,CASRQYGTGDQPQHF
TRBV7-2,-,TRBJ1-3,CASSFSLVSSGNTIYF
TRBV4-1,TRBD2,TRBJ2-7,CASSQFTSGGGGDEQYF
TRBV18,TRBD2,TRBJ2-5,CASSPLGTSGRKETQYF
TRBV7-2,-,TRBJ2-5,CASSLVGAAPGETQYF
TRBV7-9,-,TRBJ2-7,CASSLGTERAYEQYF
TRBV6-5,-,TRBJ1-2,CASSYSHGRDYGYTF
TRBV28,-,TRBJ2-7,CATHMGEVAYEQYF
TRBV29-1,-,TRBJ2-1,CSVAQRTSSYNEQFF
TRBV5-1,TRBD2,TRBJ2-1,CASSPVGLAGVGEQFF